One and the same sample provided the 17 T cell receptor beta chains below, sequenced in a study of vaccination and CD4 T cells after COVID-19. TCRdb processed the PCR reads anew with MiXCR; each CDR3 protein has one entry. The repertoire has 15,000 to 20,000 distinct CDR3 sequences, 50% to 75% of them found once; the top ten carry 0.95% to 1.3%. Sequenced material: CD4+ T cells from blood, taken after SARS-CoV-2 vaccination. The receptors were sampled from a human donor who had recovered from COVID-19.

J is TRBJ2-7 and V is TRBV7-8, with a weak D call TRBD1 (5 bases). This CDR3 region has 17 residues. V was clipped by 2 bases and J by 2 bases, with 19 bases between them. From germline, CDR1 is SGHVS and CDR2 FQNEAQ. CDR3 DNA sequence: TGTGCCAGCAGCTTATCCAATGCAGGGTATATCGCCTACGAGCAGTACTTC. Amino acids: CASSLSNAGYIAYEQYF.

The CDR3 nucleotides read TGCAGTGCTCCCCGAGCCCGTGGCGGGAGCGCAGATACGCAGTATTTT. This encodes CSAPRARGGSADTQYF. The V and J genes are TRBV20-1 and TRBJ2-3; 7 positions agree with TRBD2. This CDR3 spans 16 amino acids. The trim removed 5 bases at V and 4 bases at J, leaving 15 bases unmatched. The V gene's germline CDR1 is DFQATT and CDR2 SNEGSKA (reference sequence).

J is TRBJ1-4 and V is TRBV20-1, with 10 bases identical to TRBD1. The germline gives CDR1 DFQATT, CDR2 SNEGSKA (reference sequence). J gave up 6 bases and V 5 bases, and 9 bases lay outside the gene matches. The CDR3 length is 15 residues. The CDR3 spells CSARPWDRGDEKLFF. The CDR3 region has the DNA TGCAGTGCTCGCCCATGGGACAGGGGAGATGAAAAACTGTTTTTT.

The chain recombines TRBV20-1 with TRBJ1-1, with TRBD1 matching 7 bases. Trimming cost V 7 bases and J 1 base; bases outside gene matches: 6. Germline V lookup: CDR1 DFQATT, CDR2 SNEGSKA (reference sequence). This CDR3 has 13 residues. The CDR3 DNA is TGCAGTGAAGGGGGGACAGCGAACACTGAAGCTTTCTTT. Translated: CSEGGTANTEAFF.

The CDR3 protein is CASSFWSVRAEAFF. CDR3 in DNA: TGTGCCAGCAGTTTTTGGTCGGTTCGAGCTGAAGCTTTCTTT. V usage is TRBV12-3 or TRBV12-4 and J usage is TRBJ1-1; D call uncertain. The CDR3 has 14 amino acids. With 3 bases removed from V and 6 bases from J, the gap between germline ends came to 14 bases.

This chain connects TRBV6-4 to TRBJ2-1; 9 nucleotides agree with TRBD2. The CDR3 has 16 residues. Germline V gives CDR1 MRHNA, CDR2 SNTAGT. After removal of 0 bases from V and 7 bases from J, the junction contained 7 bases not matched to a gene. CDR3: CASSDSGGRASNEQFF. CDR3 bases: TGTGCCAGCAGTGACTCGGGCGGGAGGGCCTCTAATGAGCAGTTCTTC.

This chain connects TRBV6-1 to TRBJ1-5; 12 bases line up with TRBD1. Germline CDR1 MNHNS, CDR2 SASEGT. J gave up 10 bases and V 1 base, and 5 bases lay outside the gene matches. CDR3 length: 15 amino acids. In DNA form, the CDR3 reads TGTGCCAGCAGTGAAGGGGGACAGGGGGCGGATCCCCAGCATTTT. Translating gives CASSEGGQGADPQHF.

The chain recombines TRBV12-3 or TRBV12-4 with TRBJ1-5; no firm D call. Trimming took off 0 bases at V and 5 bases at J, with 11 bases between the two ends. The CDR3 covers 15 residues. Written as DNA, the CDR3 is TGTGCCAGCAGTTTAGCGGGGAAGGGCGATCAGCCCCAGCATTTT. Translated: CASSLAGKGDQPQHF.

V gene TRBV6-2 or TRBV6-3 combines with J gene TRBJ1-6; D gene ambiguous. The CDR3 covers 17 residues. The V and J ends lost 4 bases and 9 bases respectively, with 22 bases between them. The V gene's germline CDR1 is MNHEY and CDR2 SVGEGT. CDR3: CASSLTTALGVISPLHF. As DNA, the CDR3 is TGTGCCAGCAGTTTAACTACGGCGTTGGGAGTGATTTCACCCCTCCACTTT.

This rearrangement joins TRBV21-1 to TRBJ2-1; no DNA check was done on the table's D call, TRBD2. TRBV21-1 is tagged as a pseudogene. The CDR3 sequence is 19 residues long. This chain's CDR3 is CASSSRGCGREGSYNEQFF. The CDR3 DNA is TGTGCCAGCAGCTCCCGAGGGTGCGGGAGGGAGGGCTCCTACAATGAGCAGTTCTTC.

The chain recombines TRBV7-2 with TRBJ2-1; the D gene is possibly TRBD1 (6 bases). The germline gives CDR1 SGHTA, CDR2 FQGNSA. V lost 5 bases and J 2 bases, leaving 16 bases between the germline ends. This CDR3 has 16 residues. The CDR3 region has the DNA TGTGCCAGCAGCGCCCAGGGGCGGGCGGCCTACAATGAGCAGTTCTTC. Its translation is CASSAQGRAAYNEQFF.

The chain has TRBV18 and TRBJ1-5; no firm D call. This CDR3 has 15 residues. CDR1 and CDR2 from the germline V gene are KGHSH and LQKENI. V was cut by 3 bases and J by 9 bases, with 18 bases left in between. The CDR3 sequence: CASSPGPAWEGPQHF. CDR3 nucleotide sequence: TGTGCCAGCTCACCTGGCCCAGCCTGGGAGGGGCCCCAGCATTTT.

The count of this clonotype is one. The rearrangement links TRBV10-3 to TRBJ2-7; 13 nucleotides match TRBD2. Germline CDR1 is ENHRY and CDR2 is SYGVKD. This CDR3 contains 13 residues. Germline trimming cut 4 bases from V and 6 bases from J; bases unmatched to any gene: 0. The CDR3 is CAISGTSGSEQYF. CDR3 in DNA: TGTGCCATCAGTGGGACTAGCGGGAGCGAGCAGTACTTC.

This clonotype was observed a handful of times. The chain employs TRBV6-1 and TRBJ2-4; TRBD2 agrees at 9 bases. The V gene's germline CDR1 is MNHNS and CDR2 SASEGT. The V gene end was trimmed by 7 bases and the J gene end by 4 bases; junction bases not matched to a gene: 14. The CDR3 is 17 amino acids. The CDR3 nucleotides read TGTGCCAGCAAGGCTAGCGGGATCCCTGGGCCGAAAAACATTCAGTACTTC. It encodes CASKASGIPGPKNIQYF.

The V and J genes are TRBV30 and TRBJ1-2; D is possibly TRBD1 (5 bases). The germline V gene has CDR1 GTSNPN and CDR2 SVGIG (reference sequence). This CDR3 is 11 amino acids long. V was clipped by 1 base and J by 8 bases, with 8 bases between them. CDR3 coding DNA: TGTGCCTGGAGTGATCACAGGGGCTACACCTTC. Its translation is CAWSDHRGYTF.

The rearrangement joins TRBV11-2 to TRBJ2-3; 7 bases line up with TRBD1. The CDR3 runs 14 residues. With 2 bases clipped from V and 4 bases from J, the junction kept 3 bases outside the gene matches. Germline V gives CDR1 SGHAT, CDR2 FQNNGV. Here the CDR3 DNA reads TGTGCCAGCAGCTTATTAGGGGGCGCAGATACGCAGTATTTT. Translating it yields CASSLLGGADTQYF.

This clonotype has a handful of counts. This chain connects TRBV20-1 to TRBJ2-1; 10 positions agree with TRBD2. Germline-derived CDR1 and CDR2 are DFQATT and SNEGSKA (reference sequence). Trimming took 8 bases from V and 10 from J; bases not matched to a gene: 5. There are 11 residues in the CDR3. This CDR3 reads CSLDSGREQFF. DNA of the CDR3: TGCAGTCTTGATAGCGGGAGGGAGCAGTTCTTC.